The rows below give T cell receptor beta chains drawn from one sample of a study of a mutant IDH1 vaccine in newly diagnosed glioma. Method: immunoSEQ multiplex PCR; TCRdb's copy keeps in-frame clones and lacks some. The table has fewer than 90,000 clones, less than 90% seen once. No antigen has been identified for these receptors. Specimen: PBMCs, collected from a glioma patient whose treatment included an IDH1 peptide vaccine. The receptor source for this set is a man between 18 and 35 years old with glioma. Both conserved end residues are part of each CDR3. Fields, in order: V gene, clone size, D gene, J gene, CDR3 protein, CDR3 DNA. A D gene is named only where the DNA matches it firmly. Some rows have no size entry. The others give once, few or many, or a class for an expanded clone.

TRBV18,NA,NA,TRBJ1-5,CASSEGGSQPQHF,TGTGCCAGCTCCGAGGGAGGGAGTCAGCCCCAGCATTTT
TRBV2,NA,NA,TRBJ1-3,CASRDFPSGNTIYF,TGTGCCAGCAGGGACTTTCCCTCTGGAAACACCATATATTTT
TRBV2,NA,TRBD1,TRBJ1-2,CASSELTGATHGYTF,TGTGCCAGCAGTGAATTGACAGGGGCGACACATGGCTACACCTTC
TRBV7-2,NA,NA,TRBJ2-5,CASSLATDHLQYF,TGTGCCAGCAGCTTAGCCACGGACCATCTCCAGTACTTC
TRBV5-5,NA,NA,TRBJ2-3,CASSLEVASTDTQYF,TGTGCCAGCAGCTTGGAGGTAGCTAGCACAGATACGCAGTATTTT
TRBV19,NA,TRBD1,TRBJ1-2,CASSSPGTGNLYGYTF,TGTGCCAGTAGTTCCCCCGGGACAGGGAATCTCTATGGCTACACCTTC
TRBV4-1,NA,NA,TRBJ2-6,CASSQDGASFISGANVLTF,TGCGCCAGCAGCCAAGACGGGGCTAGCTTCATCTCTGGGGCCAACGTCCTGACTTTC
TRBV7-3,NA,NA,TRBJ2-1,CASSLDAEFEQFF,TGTGCCAGCAGCTTAGACGCCGAATTTGAGCAGTTCTTC
TRBV7-9,NA,NA,TRBJ2-1,CASSPHNGLNEQFF,TGTGCCAGCAGCCCCCACAATGGGTTGAATGAGCAGTTCTTC
TRBV4-3,NA,NA,TRBJ2-3,CASSQDHPGTGDTQYF,TGCGCCAGCAGCCAAGATCATCCAGGGACCGGAGATACGCAGTATTTT
TRBV15,NA,NA,TRBJ1-1,CATSSTVTNTEAFF,TGTGCCACCAGCTCGACAGTAACGAACACTGAAGCTTTCTTT
TRBV4-2,once,TRBD2,TRBJ2-4,CASSQDRSGGAKNIQYF,TGTGCCAGCAGCCAAGATCGGAGCGGGGGGGCAAAAAACATTCAGTACTTC
TRBV4-3,once,NA,TRBJ2-6,CASSQEDAGANVLTF,TGCGCCAGCAGCCAAGAGGATGCTGGGGCCAACGTCCTGACTTTC
TRBV5-1,once,NA,TRBJ2-7,CASSRDTSTFYEQYF,TGCGCCAGCAGTCGAGACACATCCACCTTCTACGAGCAGTACTTC
TRBV7-9,NA,NA,TRBJ2-2,CASSYSSLLNTGELFF,TGTGCCAGCAGTTATAGCTCACTGTTGAACACCGGGGAGCTGTTTTTT
TRBV5-6,NA,NA,TRBJ1-2,CASSFQRAYGYTF,TGTGCCAGCAGCTTCCAGCGGGCCTATGGCTACACCTTC
TRBV11-2,NA,TRBD2,TRBJ2-3,CASSLGVREHTDTQCF,TGTGCCAGCAGCTTAGGGGTGCGGGAGCACACAGATACGCAGTGTTTT
TRBV2,NA,TRBD1,TRBJ1-2,CASSAPLTGSYGYTF,TGTGCCAGCAGCGCTCCACTGACAGGGTCCTATGGCTACACCTTC
TRBV7-6,NA,NA,TRBJ2-7,CASSLSGRQYF,TGTGCCAGCAGCTTATCGGGGAGGCAGTACTTC
TRBV18,NA,NA,TRBJ2-5,CASSPQSGETQYF,TGTGCCAGCTCACCACAGAGCGGGGAGACCCAGTACTTC
TRBV11-2,NA,NA,TRBJ2-2,CASSLSRTGELFF,TGTGCCAGCAGCTTGAGTCGGACCGGGGAGCTGTTTTTT
TRBV4-3,NA,NA,TRBJ2-7,CASSQVWSLDLEQYF,TGCGCCAGCAGCCAAGTGTGGTCCCTGGACCTCGAGCAGTACTTC
TRBV19,NA,NA,TRBJ2-1,CASTPQGGRNNEQFF,TGTGCCAGTACCCCTCAGGGGGGGCGCAACAATGAGCAGTTCTTC
TRBV7-9,once,NA,TRBJ2-7,CASSFYGVSYEQYF,TGTGCCAGCAGCTTTTACGGGGTCTCCTACGAGCAGTACTTC
TRBV7-9,NA,TRBD1,TRBJ2-7,CASSSDRAPSYEQYF,TGTGCCAGCAGCTCTGACAGGGCCCCATCCTACGAGCAGTACTTC
TRBV5-1,NA,TRBD1,TRBJ1-1,CASSSPGTGGTEAFF,TGCGCCAGCAGCTCTCCCGGGACAGGGGGCACTGAAGCTTTCTTT
TRBV6-6,NA,NA,TRBJ1-5,CASSSDSNQPQHF,TGTGCCAGCAGTTCTGACAGCAATCAGCCCCAGCATTTT
TRBV15,NA,TRBD2,TRBJ2-5,CATSRDAASGQETQYF,TGTGCCACCAGCAGAGATGCGGCTAGCGGACAAGAGACCCAGTACTTC
TRBV7-9,NA,NA,TRBJ1-1,CASRRRALASTEAFF,TGTGCCAGCAGACGACGGGCCCTAGCAAGCACTGAAGCTTTCTTT
TRBV28,NA,TRBD1,TRBJ1-2,CASSLSRTGGARGYTF,TGTGCCAGCAGTTTATCGAGGACAGGGGGCGCGAGGGGCTACACCTTC
TRBV9,NA,TRBD2,TRBJ2-1,CASSVAGGGSYNEQFF,TGTGCCAGCAGCGTAGCTGGGGGGGGCTCCTACAATGAGCAGTTCTTC
TRBV7-9,NA,NA,TRBJ1-5,CASSLGEVGNQPQHF,TGTGCCAGCAGCCTAGGGGAGGTGGGCAATCAGCCCCAGCATTTT
TRBV5-6,NA,TRBD2,TRBJ2-5,CASSLLVAGGSPQETQYF,TGTGCCAGCAGCTTGTTGGTAGCGGGAGGCTCTCCCCAAGAGACCCAGTACTTC
TRBV7-9,NA,NA,TRBJ2-2,CASSLVPNTGELFF,TGTGCCAGCAGCTTAGTGCCGAACACCGGGGAGCTGTTTTTT
TRBV6-5,NA,NA,TRBJ1-2,CASSLAEGLGYTF,TGTGCCAGCAGTCTGGCCGAGGGGTTGGGCTACACCTTC
TRBV28,NA,NA,TRBJ2-1,CASSLGSYNEQFF,TGTGCCAGCAGTTTGGGGAGCTACAATGAGCAGTTCTTC
TRBV5-1,once,NA,TRBJ2-2,CASSFQGPNTGELFF,TGCGCCAGCAGCTTTCAGGGTCCGAACACCGGGGAGCTGTTTTTT
TRBV7-9,NA,NA,TRBJ2-7,CASTTAPGFLDEQYF,TGTGCCAGCACCACGGCACCAGGGTTCTTGGACGAGCAGTACTTC
TRBV5-4,NA,NA,TRBJ1-1,CASKFGDRDTEAFF,TGTGCCAGCAAATTCGGGGATAGGGACACTGAAGCTTTCTTT
TRBV2,NA,NA,TRBJ1-5,CASSAGDQPQHF,TGTGCCAGCAGCGCGGGGGATCAGCCCCAGCATTTT
TRBV7-2,NA,NA,TRBJ2-7,CASSLGLGEQYF,TGTGCCAGCAGCTTAGGATTGGGCGAGCAGTACTTC
TRBV9,NA,TRBD2,TRBJ2-5,CASSGVAGRFGETQYF,TGTGCCAGCAGCGGGGTAGCGGGGCGATTTGGAGAGACCCAGTACTTC
TRBV20-1,NA,NA,TRBJ1-2,CSATSFDGYTF,TGCAGTGCTACCTCATTCGATGGCTACACCTTC
TRBV9,NA,NA,TRBJ1-3,CASSDGVFGNTIYF,TGTGCCAGCAGCGACGGGGTTTTTGGAAACACCATATATTTT
TRBV5-1,NA,TRBD1,TRBJ2-1,CASSLNPTGGNEQFF,TGCGCCAGCAGCTTGAACCCGACAGGGGGCAATGAGCAGTTCTTC
TRBV27,NA,NA,TRBJ1-2,CASSPRRMSGYTF,TGTGCCAGCAGTCCCCGACGCATGAGTGGCTACACCTTC
TRBV6-6,NA,TRBD2,TRBJ2-1,CASSYSGLAGDNEQFF,TGTGCCAGCAGTTACTCCGGACTAGCGGGCGACAATGAGCAGTTCTTC
TRBV30,NA,TRBD1,TRBJ1-6,CAWADTGQGRSPLHF,TGTGCCTGGGCCGATACGGGACAGGGAAGATCACCCCTCCACTTT